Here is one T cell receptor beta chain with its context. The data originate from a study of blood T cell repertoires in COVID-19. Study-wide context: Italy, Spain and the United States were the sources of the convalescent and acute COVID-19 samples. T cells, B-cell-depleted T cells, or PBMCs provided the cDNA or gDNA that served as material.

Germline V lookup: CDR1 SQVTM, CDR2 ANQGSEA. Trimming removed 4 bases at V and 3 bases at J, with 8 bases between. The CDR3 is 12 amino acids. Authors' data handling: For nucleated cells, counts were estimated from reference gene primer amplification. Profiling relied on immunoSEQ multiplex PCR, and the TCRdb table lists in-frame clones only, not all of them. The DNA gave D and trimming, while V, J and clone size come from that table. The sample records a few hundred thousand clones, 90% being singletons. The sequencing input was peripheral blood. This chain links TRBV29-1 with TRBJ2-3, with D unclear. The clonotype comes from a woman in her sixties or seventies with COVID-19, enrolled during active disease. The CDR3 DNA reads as TGCAGCGTTGTCCCCCCGACAGATACGCAGTATTTT. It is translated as CSVVPPTDTQYF.